The present T cell receptor (beta chain) was sequenced within a study of tumour-infiltrating T cells in Burkitt lymphoma. Whole-study context: Repertoire clonality predicted overall and progression-free survival.

Repertoires were generated with immunoSEQ multiplex PCR, while TCRdb's copy carries only in-frame clones and drops some. Of around 17,000 clones in the sample, around four fifths are singletons; the top ten hold less than 2.5%. What was sequenced was tumor tissue. The receptor's source is a human donor with diffuse large B-cell lymphoma.

CDR3 nucleotides: TGTGCCAGCAGCTCAGATAGCAATCAGCCCCAGCATTTT. Translated, it gives CASSSDSNQPQHF. V is TRBV7-6 and J is TRBJ1-5; unclear D gene. Between the trimmed V and J ends, which lost 4 bases and 0 bases, there was a span of 4 bases. There are 13 residues in the CDR3. Germline V gene sequence: CDR1 SGHVS, CDR2 FNYEAQ.